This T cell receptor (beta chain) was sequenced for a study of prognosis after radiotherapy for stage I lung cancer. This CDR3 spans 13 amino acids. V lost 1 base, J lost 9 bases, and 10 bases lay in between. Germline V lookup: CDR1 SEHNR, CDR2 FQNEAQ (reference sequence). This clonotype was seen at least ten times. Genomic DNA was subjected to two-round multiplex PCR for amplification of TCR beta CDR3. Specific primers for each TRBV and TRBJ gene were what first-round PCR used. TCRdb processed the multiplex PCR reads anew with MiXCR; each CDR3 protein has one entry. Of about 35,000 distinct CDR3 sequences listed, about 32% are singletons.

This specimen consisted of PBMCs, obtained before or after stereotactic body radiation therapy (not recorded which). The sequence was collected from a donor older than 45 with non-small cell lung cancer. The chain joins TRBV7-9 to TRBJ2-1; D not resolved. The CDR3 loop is CASSLEVGSEQFF. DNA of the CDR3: TGTGCCAGCAGCTTAGAAGTGGGTAGTGAGCAGTTCTTC.